The 20 T cell receptor beta chains in this list originate from one sample, sequenced in a study of OX40 agonist ivuxolimab in advanced cancers. Using immunoSEQ multiplex PCR, the repertoire was profiled, and TCRdb retains in-frame clones only, with some absent. The top ten clones hold about 2.5% of a sample with 41,000 or so clones, around four fifths of them seen once. Specimen: CD4+ or CD8+ T cells sorted from blood, collected in a trial of the OX40 agonist ivuxolimab. The receptors were gathered from an adult with an advanced solid tumor such as melanoma, head and neck, liver or kidney cancer.

This chain connects TRBV7-2 to TRBJ1-1; TRBD1 might be the D (5 bases). Trimming took 3 bases from V and 4 from J, leaving 12 bases between them. Germline CDR1 is SGHTA and CDR2 is FQGNSA. The CDR3 is made up of 14 amino acids. This CDR3 reads CASSLSGASTEAFF. The CDR3 DNA follows: TGTGCCAGCAGCTTGTCCGGGGCGAGCACTGAAGCTTTCTTT.

The chain couples TRBV6-1 to TRBJ2-7, with D possibly being TRBD2 (7 bases). The length of the CDR3 is 13 residues. V was trimmed by 5 bases and J by 4 bases, leaving 12 bases between them. Germline CDR1 MNHNS, CDR2 SASEGT. CDR3 coding DNA: TGTGCCAGCAGTTGGGCGGGGGCTTACGAGCAGTACTTC. As protein: CASSWAGAYEQYF.

This chain links TRBV6-1 with TRBJ2-1, with D possibly TRBD1 on 6 matching bases. The CDR3 length is 14 residues. Trimming removed 5 bases at V and 9 bases at J, with 17 bases between. The germline V gene has CDR1 MNHNS and CDR2 SASEGT. CDR3 residues: CASSIQGTASEQFF. The CDR3 coding sequence is TGTGCCAGCAGTATCCAGGGGACGGCCAGTGAGCAGTTCTTC.

The chain combines TRBV7-9 with TRBJ1-2, with 9 bases aligning to TRBD1. The junction had 8 bases not matched to a gene; V was cut back by 5 bases and J by 4 bases. This CDR3 comprises 15 residues. The germline V gene has CDR1 SEHNR and CDR2 FQNEAQ (reference sequence). CDR3 DNA sequence: TGTGCCAGCAGCAGTTGGGACAGGGATATCTATGGCTACACCTTC. This translates into CASSSWDRDIYGYTF.

The rearrangement links TRBV29-1 to TRBJ2-1; D uncertain. The V and J ends lost 4 bases and 7 bases respectively, with 11 bases between them. The CDR3 runs 12 residues. Germline loops: CDR1 SQVTM, CDR2 ANQGSEA. The CDR3 DNA follows: TGCAGCGTTGGCCAGAGCCGGAATGAGCAGTTCTTC. Protein: CSVGQSRNEQFF.

V is TRBV7-2 and J is TRBJ1-4; 7 nucleotides align to TRBD1. Trimming removed 4 bases from V and 5 bases from J; junction bases left unmatched: 16. The CDR3 length is 18 residues. Germline V gene data show CDR1 as SGHTA and CDR2 as FQGNSA. CDR3 bases: TGTGCCAGCAGCTCTGACAGGGAATCCCCTGCCCAAAATGAAAAACTGTTTTTT. This gives the protein CASSSDRESPAQNEKLFF.

This chain connects TRBV15 to TRBJ2-1; weak D call: TRBD2 (5 bases). CDR1 LNHNV and CDR2 YYDKDF come from the germline V gene (reference sequence). The V and J ends lost 3 bases and 0 bases respectively, with 18 bases between them. This CDR3 region has 18 residues. The CDR3: CATSSKRTSPTSYNEQFF. The DNA of the CDR3 is TGTGCCACCAGCAGTAAAAGGACTTCACCGACCTCCTACAATGAGCAGTTCTTC.

The chain couples TRBV28 to TRBJ2-7; no firm D call. The CDR3 consists of 15 residues. Between the trimmed V and J ends, which lost 0 bases and 4 bases, there was a span of 13 bases. Germline CDR1 is MDHEN and CDR2 is SYDVKM. The chain's CDR3 is CASSLWAAIGYEQYF. CDR3 bases: TGTGCCAGCAGTTTATGGGCAGCCATTGGATACGAGCAGTACTTC. The complete variable domain, with remaining parts taken from reference TRBV28 and TRBJ2-7, reads DVKVTQSSRYLVKRTGEKVFLECVQDMDHENMFWYRQDPGLGLRLIYFSYDVKMKEKGDIPEGYSVSREKKERFSLILESASTNQTSMYLCASSLWAAIGYEQYFGPGTRLTVT.

The V gene is TRBV30, the J gene TRBJ2-1; possibly TRBD2 for D (5 bases). This CDR3 has 13 residues. V was trimmed by 3 bases and J by 3 bases, leaving 9 bases between them. CDR1 and CDR2 (germline): GTSNPN, SVGIG (reference sequence). Written as DNA, the CDR3 is TGTGCCTGGAGCGACGGGAACTACAATGAGCAGTTCTTC. Translated: CAWSDGNYNEQFF.

Only one count was recorded for this clone. The V and J genes are TRBV28 and TRBJ2-2; D unclear. The CDR3 is 13 amino acids. Germline assignment: CDR1 MDHEN and CDR2 SYDVKM. The V end lost 7 bases, the J end lost 3 bases, and 9 bases lay between the germline ends. The CDR3 region has the DNA TGTGCCAGCATAAGGGCAGACACCGGGGAGCTGTTTTTT. Translated, it gives CASIRADTGELFF.

The chain links TRBV6-6 to TRBJ2-7; unclear D gene. The germline V gene has CDR1 MNHNY and CDR2 SVGAGI (reference sequence). Trimming cost V 0 bases and J 4 bases, with 7 bases left between them. The CDR3 consists of 13 residues. The CDR3 DNA is TGTGCCAGCAGTTACTCTCACAATTACGAGCAGTACTTC. Its protein product is CASSYSHNYEQYF.

A few counts support this clone. Other DNA sequences in the same sample also yield this CDR3. V is TRBV7-9 and J is TRBJ1-5, with 8 nucleotides matching TRBD1. The V and J ends lost 3 bases and 2 bases, in that order; junction bases with no gene match: 0. The germline V gene has CDR1 SEHNR and CDR2 FQNEAQ (reference sequence). The CDR3 loop spans 14 amino acids. CDR3 protein: CASSLDRGNQPQHF. In DNA, the CDR3 is TGTGCCAGCAGCTTGGACAGGGGCAATCAGCCCCAGCATTTT.

This clone showed up just a few times. The chain carries TRBV7-6 and TRBJ1-1; D uncertain. The CDR3 length is 12 residues. V shed 2 bases and J shed 10 bases, with 11 bases lying between them. Germline V lookup: CDR1 SGHVS, CDR2 FNYEAQ. CDR3 coding DNA: TGTGCCAGCAGCTTAACATCCGGGTCAGCTTTCTTT. Translation: CASSLTSGSAFF.

The rearrangement joins TRBV28 to TRBJ2-2; maybe TRBD2 (5 bases). V was pared by 0 bases and J by 7 bases, with 12 bases between. This CDR3 has 15 amino acids. Germline V gene lookup returns CDR1 MDHEN and CDR2 SYDVKM. CDR3 protein: CASSLWRPRDGELFF. The CDR3 bases are TGTGCCAGCAGTTTATGGCGACCCCGGGACGGGGAGCTGTTTTTT.

Only a few counts were recorded for this clone. This chain connects TRBV2 to TRBJ2-3; 10 bases fit TRBD2. This CDR3 comprises 16 residues. From germline, CDR1 is SNHLY and CDR2 FYNNEI. Germline trimming cut 6 bases from V and 2 bases from J; bases unmatched to any gene: 8. The CDR3 nucleotides are TGTGCCAGCAGAGCGGGAGGGATCGAGGCCACAGATACGCAGTATTTT. This encodes CASRAGGIEATDTQYF.

This clone has more than one count but fewer than ten. The CDR3 DNA sequence: TGTGCCAGCAGCCCCCTGGGGCAGGAGTACACTGAAGCTTTCTTT. Amino acid sequence: CASSPLGQEYTEAFF. V usage is TRBV4-2 and J usage is TRBJ1-1; tentatively, D is TRBD1 (5 bases). Germline V lookup: CDR1 LGHNA, CDR2 YNFKEQ. The CDR3 is 15 amino acids. Trimming cost V 4 bases and J 3 bases, with 15 bases left between them.

This clone was recorded a few times. The chain couples TRBV9 to TRBJ1-1; no clear D gene. CDR3 length: 13 amino acids. Germline V lookup: CDR1 SGDLS, CDR2 YYNGEE. Trimming removed 4 bases at V and 11 bases at J, with 18 bases between. This CDR3 is CASSPKGPNGAFF. DNA of the CDR3: TGTGCCAGCAGCCCGAAGGGCCCAAACGGGGCTTTCTTT.

In DNA form, the CDR3 reads TGTGCCAGCAGTCCCCGACAGGGGGCGCCCGTCACTGAAGCTTTCTTT. Translated: CASSPRQGAPVTEAFF. V is TRBV27 and J is TRBJ1-1, with 10 bases identical to TRBD1. This CDR3 comprises 16 residues. Trimming took 5 bases from V and 4 from J; bases not matched to a gene: 10. Germline CDR1 MNHEY, CDR2 SMNVEV (reference sequence).

V usage is TRBV27 and J usage is TRBJ2-1; D remains unclear. The CDR3 is 16 amino acids. CDR1 and CDR2 (germline): MNHEY, SMNVEV (reference sequence). Trimming left V 4 bases short and J 0 bases short, with 13 bases between. This CDR3 is CASSSSSRSSYNEQFF. The CDR3 nucleotides read TGTGCCAGCAGTTCCTCAAGCCGGAGCTCCTACAATGAGCAGTTCTTC.

The V gene is TRBV6-5, the J gene TRBJ2-5, with TRBD1 matching over 12 bases. The J segment lost 5 bases and the V segment lost 2 bases, leaving 3 bases of the junction unmatched. Germline loops: CDR1 MNHEY, CDR2 SVGAGI. The CDR3 loop spans 15 amino acids. Here the CDR3 reads CASSYRDRGLETQYF. CDR3 sequence (DNA): TGTGCCAGCAGTTACCGGGACAGGGGGCTGGAGACCCAGTACTTC.